The present entry profiles one T cell receptor (beta chain) with its context. These data originate in a study of PD-L1 blockade in urothelial cancer. Looking at the study overall: Administration of atezolizumab to patients began at some point between 2013 and 2015, at 1,200 mg intravenously every 3 weeks. Males with bladder-origin urothelial cancer made up about nine tenths of the roughly 29 patients. Peripheral blood specimens exhibited a median yield of 141,255 T cells.

TCRdb's table, derived via immunoSEQ multiplex PCR, lists solely in-frame clones and lacks some. The sample has approximately 94,000 clones, roughly 91% seen once. Between the trimmed V and J ends, which lost 0 bases and 4 bases, there was a span of 12 bases. The CDR3 runs 15 residues. Germline V gene lookup returns CDR1 SGHRS and CDR2 YFSETQ. Time point indicated: pretreatment peripheral blood. The chain joins TRBV5-1 to TRBJ2-3, with D possibly matching TRBD2 (5 bases). The source of this sequence is a man aged 55 to 70 with urothelial cancer. Source: PBMCs, taken around atezolizumab (anti-PD-L1) treatment. The CDR3 DNA follows: TGCGCCAGCAGCTTGGGTAGCGTCGGGTCAGATACGCAGTATTTT. This encodes CASSLGSVGSDTQYF.